Given below is one TCR beta chain in context. Its antigen is unknown. This CDR3 spans 15 amino acids. The V gene's germline CDR1 is MGHRA and CDR2 YSYEKL. V dropped 4 bases and J dropped 6; count of bases not matched to a gene: 9. In the PCR, 60 Vbeta and 13 Jbeta primers were used. Assay: immunoSEQ multiplex PCR; the TCRdb copy retains only in-frame clones and omits some. The sample yields 100,000 or so clones, around 85% seen once. The sample is drawn from a study of cytomegalovirus exposure and HLA in healthy donors. Study observations and caveats: Per a prior analysis, the majority of TCR beta V segments were productive roughly 90% or roughly 30% of the time.

The rearrangement joins TRBV4-1 to TRBJ2-7; 10 positions match TRBD2. Sequencing used PBMCs. The source is a man younger than 40 in good health and CMV-seronegative. CDR3 in DNA: TGCGCCAGCAGCCCAGATGGGACTAGCGCTGGCGAGCAGTACTTC. Its translation: CASSPDGTSAGEQYF.